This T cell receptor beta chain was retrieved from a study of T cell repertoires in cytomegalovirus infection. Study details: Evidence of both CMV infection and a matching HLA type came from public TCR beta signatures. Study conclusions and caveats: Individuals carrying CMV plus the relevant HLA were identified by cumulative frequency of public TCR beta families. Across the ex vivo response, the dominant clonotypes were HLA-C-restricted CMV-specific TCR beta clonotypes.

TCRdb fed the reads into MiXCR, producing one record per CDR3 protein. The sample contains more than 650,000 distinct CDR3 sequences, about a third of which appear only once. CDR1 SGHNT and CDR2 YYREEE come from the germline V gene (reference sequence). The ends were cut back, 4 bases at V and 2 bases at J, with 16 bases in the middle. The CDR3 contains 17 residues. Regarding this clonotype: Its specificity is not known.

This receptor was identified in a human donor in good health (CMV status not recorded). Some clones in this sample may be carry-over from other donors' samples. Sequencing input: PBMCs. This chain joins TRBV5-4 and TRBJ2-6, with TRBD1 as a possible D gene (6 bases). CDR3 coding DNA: TGTGCCAGCAGCATACCAAAACAGGGTACTGGGGCCAACGTCCTGACTTTC. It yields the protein CASSIPKQGTGANVLTF.